This TCR beta chain appears in the sequencing data of a study of somatic mutations in cytotoxic T cells in rheumatoid arthritis. Overall study findings and caveats: Levels of CD8+ T-cell clonality in rheumatoid arthritis patients were statistically indistinguishable from those seen in age-matched healthy controls, with no significant difference. Of the expanded CD8+ clones, the antigen targets were not known. Unlike healthy controls, rheumatoid arthritis patients had CD8+ clonality that increased with age.

The length of the CDR3 is 16 residues. V lost 0 bases and J lost 8, with 20 bases in between. Germline V gene lookup returns CDR1 SGHDT and CDR2 YYEEEE. Libraries were prepared by immunoSEQ multiplex PCR; TCRdb keeps only in-frame clonotypes and omits some of them. The sample contains thousands of clones, around 90% of which appear only once. For this clone: Its specificity is not known.

This sequence joins TRBV5-6 and TRBJ1-2; D unresolved. Sequencing was performed on CD8+ T cells sorted from blood. The receptor comes from a woman in her fifties or sixties with rheumatoid arthritis. In DNA form, the CDR3 reads TGTGCCAGCAGCTTGGGAGGAATGGCAGGAGGTGAGGGCTACACCTTC. Translating gives CASSLGGMAGGEGYTF.